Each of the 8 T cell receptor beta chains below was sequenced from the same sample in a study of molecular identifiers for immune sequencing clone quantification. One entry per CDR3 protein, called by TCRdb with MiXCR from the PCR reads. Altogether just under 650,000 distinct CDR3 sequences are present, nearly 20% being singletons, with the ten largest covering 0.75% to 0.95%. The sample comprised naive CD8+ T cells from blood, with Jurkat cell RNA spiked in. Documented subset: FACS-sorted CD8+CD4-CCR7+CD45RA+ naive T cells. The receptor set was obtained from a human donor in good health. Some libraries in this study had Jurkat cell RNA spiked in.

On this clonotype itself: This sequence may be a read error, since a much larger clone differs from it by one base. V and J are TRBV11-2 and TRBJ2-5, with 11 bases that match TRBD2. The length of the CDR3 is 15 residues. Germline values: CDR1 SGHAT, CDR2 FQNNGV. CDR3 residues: CASSPLAGVQEIQYF. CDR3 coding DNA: TGTGCCAGCAGTCCACTAGCGGGGGTTCAAGAGATCCAGTACTTC. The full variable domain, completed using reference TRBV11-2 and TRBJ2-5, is EAGVAQSPRYKIIEKRQSVAFWCNPISGHATLYWYQQILGQGPKLLIQFQNNGVVDDSQLPKDRFSAERLKGVDSTLKIQPAKLEDSAVYLCASSPLAGVQEIQYFGPGTRLLVL.

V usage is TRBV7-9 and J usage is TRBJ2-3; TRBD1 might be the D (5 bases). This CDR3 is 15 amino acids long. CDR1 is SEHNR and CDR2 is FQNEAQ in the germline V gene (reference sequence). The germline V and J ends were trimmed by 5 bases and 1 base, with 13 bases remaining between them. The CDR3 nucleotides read TGTGCCAGCAGCCCCAGTCAGGGCGGCACAGATACGCAGTATTTT. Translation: CASSPSQGGTDTQYF.

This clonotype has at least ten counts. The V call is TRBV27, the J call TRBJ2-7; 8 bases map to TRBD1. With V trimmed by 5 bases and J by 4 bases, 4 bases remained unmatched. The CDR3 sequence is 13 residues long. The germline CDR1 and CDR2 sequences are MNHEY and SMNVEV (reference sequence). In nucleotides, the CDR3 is TGTGCCAGCAGTGCTGACAGGGGTTACGAGCAGTACTTC. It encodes CASSADRGYEQYF.

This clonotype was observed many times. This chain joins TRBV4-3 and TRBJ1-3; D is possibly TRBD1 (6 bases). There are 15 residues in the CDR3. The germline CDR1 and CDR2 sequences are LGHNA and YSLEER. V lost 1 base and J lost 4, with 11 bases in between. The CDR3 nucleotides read TGCGCCAGCAGCCAAGGGGCGGGGGCCGGAAACACCATATATTTT. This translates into CASSQGAGAGNTIYF.

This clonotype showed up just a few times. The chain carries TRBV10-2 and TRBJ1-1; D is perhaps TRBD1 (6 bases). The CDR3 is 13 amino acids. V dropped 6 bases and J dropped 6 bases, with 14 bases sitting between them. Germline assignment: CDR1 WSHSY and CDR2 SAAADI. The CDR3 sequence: CASRGGAGAEAFF. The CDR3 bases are TGCGCCAGCAGGGGGGGCGCCGGGGCTGAAGCTTTCTTT.

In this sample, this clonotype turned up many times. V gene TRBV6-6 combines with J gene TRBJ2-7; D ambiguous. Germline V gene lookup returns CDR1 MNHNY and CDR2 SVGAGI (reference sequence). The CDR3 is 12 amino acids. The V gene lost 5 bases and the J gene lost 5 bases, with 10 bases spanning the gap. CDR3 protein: CASSHLRHEQYF. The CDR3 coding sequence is TGTGCCAGCAGTCACCTGCGGCACGAGCAGTACTTC.

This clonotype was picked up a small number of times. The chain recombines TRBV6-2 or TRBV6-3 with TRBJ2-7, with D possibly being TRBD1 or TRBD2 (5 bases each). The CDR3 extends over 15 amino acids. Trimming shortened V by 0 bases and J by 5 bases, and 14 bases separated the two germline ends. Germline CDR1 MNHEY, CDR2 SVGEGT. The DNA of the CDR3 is TGTGCCAGCAGTTACTCGATTTCGGGGCGGGACGAGCAGTACTTC. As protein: CASSYSISGRDEQYF.

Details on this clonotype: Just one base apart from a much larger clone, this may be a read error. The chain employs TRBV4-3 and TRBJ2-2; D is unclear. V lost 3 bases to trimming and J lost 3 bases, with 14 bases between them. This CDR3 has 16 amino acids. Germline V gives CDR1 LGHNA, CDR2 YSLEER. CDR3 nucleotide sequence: TGCGCCAGCAGCCACGTTTTAGGGCGGTACACCGGGGAGCTGTTTTTT. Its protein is CASSHVLGRYTGELFF.